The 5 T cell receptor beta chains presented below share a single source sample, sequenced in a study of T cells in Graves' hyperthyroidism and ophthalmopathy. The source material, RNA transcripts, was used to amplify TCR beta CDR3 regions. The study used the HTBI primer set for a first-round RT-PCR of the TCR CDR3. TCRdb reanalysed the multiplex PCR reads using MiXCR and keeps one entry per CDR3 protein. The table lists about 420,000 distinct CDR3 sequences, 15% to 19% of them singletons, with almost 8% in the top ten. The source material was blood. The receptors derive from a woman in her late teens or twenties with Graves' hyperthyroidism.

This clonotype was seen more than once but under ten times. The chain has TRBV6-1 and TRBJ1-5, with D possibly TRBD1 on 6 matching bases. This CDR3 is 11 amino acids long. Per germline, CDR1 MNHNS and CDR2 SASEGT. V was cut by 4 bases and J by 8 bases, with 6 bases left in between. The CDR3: CASSGQEPQHF. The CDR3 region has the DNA TGTGCCAGCAGTGGACAGGAGCCCCAGCATTTT.

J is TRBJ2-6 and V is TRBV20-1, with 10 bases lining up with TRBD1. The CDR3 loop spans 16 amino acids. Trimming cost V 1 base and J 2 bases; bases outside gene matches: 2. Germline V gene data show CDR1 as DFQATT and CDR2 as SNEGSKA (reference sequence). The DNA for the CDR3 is TGCAGTGCTAGAGCCGGGACAGGGGCTGGGGCCAACGTCCTGACTTTC. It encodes CSARAGTGAGANVLTF.

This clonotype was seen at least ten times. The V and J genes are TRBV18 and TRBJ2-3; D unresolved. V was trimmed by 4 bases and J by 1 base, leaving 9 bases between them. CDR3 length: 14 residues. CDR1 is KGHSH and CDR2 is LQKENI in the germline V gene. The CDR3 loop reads CASSRAEGTDTQYF. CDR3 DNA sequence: TGTGCCAGCTCACGGGCGGAAGGCACAGATACGCAGTATTTT.

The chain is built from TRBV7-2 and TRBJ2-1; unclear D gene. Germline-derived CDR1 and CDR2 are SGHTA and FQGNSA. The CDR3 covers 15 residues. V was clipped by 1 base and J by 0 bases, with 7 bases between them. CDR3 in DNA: TGTGCCAGCAGCTTAGAGTATAGCTCCTACAATGAGCAGTTCTTC. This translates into CASSLEYSSYNEQFF.

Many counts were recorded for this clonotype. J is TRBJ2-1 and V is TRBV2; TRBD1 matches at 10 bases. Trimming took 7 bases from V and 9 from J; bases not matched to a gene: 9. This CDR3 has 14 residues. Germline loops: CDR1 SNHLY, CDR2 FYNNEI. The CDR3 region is CASKLGTGEIEQFF. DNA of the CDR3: TGTGCCAGCAAACTCGGGACAGGGGAAATTGAGCAGTTCTTC.